The 13 T cell receptor beta chains below were found in one sample sequenced in a study of vaccination effects on CD4 cells after COVID-19. ViraFEST assay sequencing came after antigen-specific CD4+ T cells were expanded with viral peptide pools. Cells that had been cultured for 10 days were the source of isolated CD4+ T cells. Testing of the vaccine recipients showed negative nucleocapsid antibodies and no prior SARS-CoV-2 infection. Some clones are missing from TCRdb's copy, which holds only in-frame ones; the method was immunoSEQ multiplex PCR. Among tens of thousands of clones listed, 60% to 75% were seen once. Antigen specificity for these receptors is unknown. The specimen comprised CD4+ T cells from PBMCs cultured with HCoV-OC43 spike peptides, sampled before COVID-19 vaccination. As to subset: HCoV-OC43 spike overlapping peptide pool stimulation. The receptors here all came from a human donor who received a COVID-19 vaccine.

In DNA, the CDR3 is TGTGCCAGTAGTATCTCCAGGGGAGGTTCGGAGCAGTACTTC. Its protein is CASSISRGGSEQYF. V and J are TRBV19 and TRBJ2-7; D is tentatively TRBD1 or TRBD2 (6 bases each). From germline, CDR1 is LNHDA and CDR2 SQIVND (reference sequence). CDR3 length: 14 amino acids. Trimming removed 3 bases at V and 7 bases at J, with 16 bases between.

The chain employs TRBV29-1 and TRBJ2-1; D possibly corresponds to TRBD2 (7 bases). V was trimmed by 4 bases and J by 2 bases, leaving 12 bases between them. The germline gives CDR1 SQVTM, CDR2 ANQGSEA. CDR3 length: 14 residues. The CDR3 loop reads CSVGGGHAYNEQFF. In nucleotides, the CDR3 is TGCAGCGTTGGGGGGGGACATGCCTACAATGAGCAGTTCTTC.

The chain uses TRBV24-1 and TRBJ2-2; D is uncertain. V gave up 5 bases and J gave up 3 bases, with 12 bases separating them. Looked up from germline, CDR1 is KGHDR and CDR2 is SFDVKD. This CDR3 has 15 residues. CDR3 coding DNA: TGTGCCACCAGTGTCGCCGGAATCCACACCGGGGAGCTGTTTTTT. Protein sequence: CATSVAGIHTGELFF.

A single count supports this clone. The gene calls are TRBV7-2 and TRBJ2-2; 7 bases match TRBD1. V lost 5 bases, J lost 4 bases, and 7 bases stayed unmatched. Germline CDR1 reads SGHTA; CDR2 reads FQGNSA. The CDR3 contains 15 residues. This CDR3 reads CASSPGQRPTGELFF. CDR3 nucleotide sequence: TGTGCCAGCAGCCCGGGACAGCGACCCACCGGGGAGCTGTTTTTT.

V usage is TRBV5-4 and J usage is TRBJ2-1, with D possibly TRBD2 on 6 matching bases. V was shortened by 4 bases and J by 0 bases, with 11 bases between the two germline ends. The germline gives CDR1 SGHNT, CDR2 YYREEE (reference sequence). This CDR3 comprises 15 residues. The CDR3 loop is CASSLTAGSYNEQFF. The CDR3 coding sequence is TGTGCCAGCAGCCTCACAGCGGGCTCCTACAATGAGCAGTTCTTC.

The CDR3 bases are TGTGCCAGCTTCCGGGACAGGGGGCTCGGGGAGACCCAGTACTTC. Translated, it gives CASFRDRGLGETQYF. This sequence joins TRBV2 and TRBJ2-5; 12 bases match TRBD1. CDR1 is SNHLY and CDR2 is FYNNEI in the germline V gene. This CDR3 comprises 15 residues. V gave up 8 bases and J gave up 5 bases; unmatched junction bases: 9.

The chain uses TRBV7-2 and TRBJ2-5; D may be TRBD1 (6 bases). CDR3 length: 13 residues. Germline CDR1 is SGHTA and CDR2 is FQGNSA. Trimming stripped 6 bases from V and 4 bases from J, with 12 bases between. DNA of the CDR3: TGTGCCAGCAGACTGACAGGTGCAGAGACCCAGTACTTC. Translating gives CASRLTGAETQYF.

This rearrangement joins TRBV6-1 to TRBJ1-6; no reliable D call. The V and J ends lost 3 bases and 10 bases respectively, with 10 bases between them. This CDR3 has 13 amino acids. Germline V gene lookup returns CDR1 MNHNS and CDR2 SASEGT. In nucleotides, the CDR3 is TGTGCCAGCAGTGATGTTGCAGGCTCACCCCTCCACTTT. Its protein is CASSDVAGSPLHF.

This clone has only one observation. The V gene is TRBV19, the J gene TRBJ1-5, with D maybe TRBD1 (6 bases). V dropped 6 bases and J dropped 2 bases, with 14 bases sitting between them. The length of the CDR3 is 15 residues. Germline lookup yields CDR1 LNHDA and CDR2 SQIVND (reference sequence). DNA of the CDR3: TGTGCCAGTAGGGGGCGGGGGGGCGGCAATCAGCCCCAGCATTTT. Its translation is CASRGRGGGNQPQHF.

J is TRBJ2-7 and V is TRBV19; the match to TRBD1 covers 8 bases. Germline loops: CDR1 LNHDA, CDR2 SQIVND (reference sequence). Unmatched junction bases numbered 9, after V lost 5 bases and J lost 3 bases. The CDR3 runs to 15 residues. CDR3 residues: CASSPGQDKLYEQYF. The CDR3 nucleotides are TGTGCCAGTAGTCCGGGACAGGACAAACTCTACGAGCAGTACTTC.

The chain uses TRBV5-1 and TRBJ1-2; the D is unclear. The germline V gene encodes CDR1 SGHRS and CDR2 YFSETQ. V was trimmed by 0 bases and J by 2 bases, leaving 5 bases between them. The CDR3 spans 13 residues. The CDR3 DNA sequence: TGCGCCAGCAGCTTGGCGGGGAACTATGGCTACACCTTC. It yields the protein CASSLAGNYGYTF.

This clone showed up just a few times. The V and J genes are TRBV25-1 and TRBJ1-4; D gene uncertain. Germline V CDR1 and CDR2: MGHDK, SYGVNS. The ends were cut back, 0 bases at V and 4 bases at J, with 6 bases in the middle. This CDR3 has 14 residues. CDR3 sequence: CASSEYGNNEKLFF. The DNA of the CDR3 is TGTGCCAGCAGTGAATATGGGAATAATGAAAAACTGTTTTTT. The entire variable domain, with the rest obtained from reference TRBV25-1 and TRBJ1-4, is as follows: EADIYQTPRYLVIGTGKKITLECSQTMGHDKMYWYQQDPGMELHLIHYSYGVNSTEKGDLSSESTVSRIRTEHFPLTLESARPSHTSQYLCASSEYGNNEKLFFGSGTQLSVL.

The V gene is TRBV5-1, the J gene TRBJ1-4; no reliable D call. This CDR3 has 17 residues. V was trimmed by 2 bases and J by 0 bases, leaving 14 bases between them. Germline-derived CDR1 and CDR2 are SGHRS and YFSETQ. The CDR3 region has the DNA TGCGCCAGCAGCTTAGGGCCTCAGATTGCAACTAATGAAAAACTGTTTTTT. It yields the protein CASSLGPQIATNEKLFF.